This passage covers 30 T cell receptor beta chains from one sample sequenced in a study of blood T cell repertoires in COVID-19. Generated by immunoSEQ multiplex PCR, the TCRdb table keeps only in-frame clones and is missing some. This sample has roughly 68,000 clones, with approximately 90% found just once. The sample taken for sequencing was peripheral blood. These receptor sequences come from a woman at least 80 years old with active COVID-19.

The chain combines TRBV2 with TRBJ2-3, with 12 bases aligning to TRBD2. Germline values: CDR1 SNHLY, CDR2 FYNNEI. V was clipped by 5 bases and J by 4 bases; unmatched bases: 10. The CDR3 runs 17 residues. DNA of the CDR3: TGTGCCAGCAGTAGGACTAGCGGGATATTTTTAGCAGATACGCAGTATTTT. It yields the protein CASSRTSGIFLADTQYF.

This chain links TRBV6-5 with TRBJ2-7; 9 bases fit TRBD2. The CDR3 length is 15 residues. CDR1 and CDR2 (germline): MNHEY, SVGAGI. V was pared by 7 bases and J by 0 bases, with 7 bases of the junction left unmatched. CDR3 sequence: CASKTGGRASYEQYF. CDR3 DNA: TGTGCCAGCAAGACGGGCGGGAGGGCCTCCTACGAGCAGTACTTC.

In its sample, this clone was seen a few times. This rearrangement joins TRBV5-4 to TRBJ2-5; D might be TRBD1 (5 bases). Germline CDR1 and CDR2: SGHNT and YYREEE (reference sequence). There are 15 residues in the CDR3. Trimming stripped 1 base from V and 6 bases from J, with 16 bases between. CDR3 nucleotides: TGTGCCAGCAGCTTGAGTCAGGGTGTGTTTCAGACCCAGTACTTC. Encoded protein: CASSLSQGVFQTQYF.

The rearrangement joins TRBV11-2 to TRBJ2-7; D is unresolved. The CDR3 runs to 14 residues. From germline, CDR1 is SGHAT and CDR2 FQNNGV. V lost 3 bases to trimming and J lost 2 bases, with 11 bases between them. Here the CDR3 DNA reads TGTGCCAGCAGCTTTCGCCGAGGCGCCTACGAGCAGTACTTC. Its protein is CASSFRRGAYEQYF.

This clone was seen once. This rearrangement joins TRBV11-3 to TRBJ2-5; 14 nucleotides line up with TRBD2. Germline lookup yields CDR1 SGHNT and CDR2 YENEEA. This CDR3 spans 16 amino acids. V dropped 5 bases and J dropped 5; count of bases not matched to a gene: 7. The CDR3 DNA sequence: TGTGCCAGCAGCAGAGGGACTAGCGGGAGATCGGAGACCCAGTACTTC. Protein product: CASSRGTSGRSETQYF.

The chain combines TRBV6-2 or TRBV6-3 with TRBJ2-2; D call uncertain. Germline V gives CDR1 MNHEY, CDR2 SVGEGT. This CDR3 is built from 14 residues. V was shortened by 4 bases and J by 4 bases, with 10 bases between the two germline ends. The CDR3 DNA is TGTGCCAGCAGTTGGATGGAGTCCACCGGGGAGCTGTTTTTT. Amino acids: CASSWMESTGELFF.

This sequence joins TRBV24-1 and TRBJ1-1; a possible D gene is TRBD1 (5 bases). The germline V and J ends were trimmed by 5 bases and 5 bases, with 17 bases remaining between them. Germline CDR1 is KGHDR and CDR2 is SFDVKD. The CDR3 totals 15 residues. The CDR3 is CATSGTVGHGTEAFF. DNA for the CDR3: TGTGCCACCAGTGGAACAGTGGGGCACGGGACTGAAGCTTTCTTT.

V gene TRBV7-2 combines with J gene TRBJ1-4; tentatively, D is TRBD1 (6 bases). Trimming stripped 3 bases from V and 8 bases from J, with 10 bases between. The CDR3 has 13 amino acids. CDR1 SGHTA and CDR2 FQGNSA come from the germline V gene. CDR3 protein: CASSFRGAEKLFF. The DNA of the CDR3 is TGTGCCAGCAGCTTCAGGGGCGCAGAAAAACTGTTTTTT.

V is TRBV18 and J is TRBJ2-7; D might be TRBD2 (6 bases). This CDR3 comprises 15 residues. V was cut by 5 bases and J by 2 bases, with 16 bases left in between. Germline V gives CDR1 KGHSH, CDR2 LQKENI. DNA of the CDR3: TGTGCCAGCTCAACCGGGACTCACTCAACCTACGAGCAGTACTTC. This codes for CASSTGTHSTYEQYF.

V gene TRBV19 combines with J gene TRBJ2-2, with TRBD2 matching 10 bases. CDR1 LNHDA and CDR2 SQIVND come from the germline V gene (reference sequence). The CDR3 extends over 18 amino acids. The junction had 8 bases not matched to a gene; V was cut back by 0 bases and J by 4 bases. The CDR3 DNA follows: TGTGCCAGTAGTATAGAGAGTAGCGGGAGGACTATCACCGGGGAGCTGTTTTTT. Encoded protein: CASSIESSGRTITGELFF.

This clone was detected once. The gene calls are TRBV7-2 and TRBJ1-2; D is possibly TRBD1 (5 bases). The CDR3 consists of 13 residues. V lost 1 base and J lost 2, with 5 bases in between. Germline V gene data show CDR1 as SGHTA and CDR2 as FQGNSA. The DNA of the CDR3 is TGTGCCAGCAGCTTAGAGGGGAACTATGGCTACACCTTC. It encodes CASSLEGNYGYTF.

The J gene is TRBJ2-7, the V gene TRBV29-1; the match to TRBD2 covers 11 bases. J lost 2 bases, V lost 4 bases, and 1 base had no gene match. Germline V gene lookup returns CDR1 SQVTM and CDR2 ANQGSEA. The CDR3 contains 13 residues. The CDR3 region has the DNA TGCAGCGTTGGACTAGCGGGGACCTACGAGCAGTACTTC. It encodes CSVGLAGTYEQYF.

The rearrangement uses TRBV18 and TRBJ1-3; D is possibly TRBD1 (6 bases). Trimming stripped 2 bases from V and 0 bases from J, with 11 bases between. This CDR3 region has 16 residues. Germline CDR1 reads KGHSH; CDR2 reads LQKENI. The CDR3 nucleotides are TGTGCCAGCTCACCATCGGACAGTTCCTCTGGAAACACCATATATTTT. Translation: CASSPSDSSSGNTIYF.

V is TRBV2 and J is TRBJ2-3, with 14 bases fitting TRBD2. Germline-derived CDR1 and CDR2 are SNHLY and FYNNEI. J gave up 2 bases and V 9 bases, and 10 bases lay outside the gene matches. This CDR3 spans 17 amino acids. This CDR3 is CARGTSGSGRHTDTQYF. DNA for the CDR3: TGTGCCAGAGGGACTAGCGGGAGTGGGCGCCACACAGATACGCAGTATTTT.

The chain links TRBV4-1 to TRBJ2-1; D may be TRBD2 (7 bases). The germline V and J ends were trimmed by 0 bases and 0 bases, with 18 bases remaining between them. From germline, CDR1 is MGHRA and CDR2 YSYEKL. The CDR3 consists of 19 residues. The CDR3 spells CASSQDPPGGGGSYNEQFF. For the CDR3, the DNA is TGCGCCAGCAGCCAAGATCCTCCGGGGGGAGGGGGCTCCTACAATGAGCAGTTCTTC.

The V gene is TRBV12-3 or TRBV12-4, the J gene TRBJ1-4, with D possibly being TRBD1 (6 bases). The CDR3 runs to 12 residues. The germline V and J ends were trimmed by 5 bases and 13 bases, with 14 bases remaining between them. CDR3 region: CASSLPTGLLFF. The CDR3 coding sequence is TGTGCCAGCAGTCTCCCGACAGGCCTACTGTTTTTT.

The count of this clone is one. V usage is TRBV3-1 (or the pseudogene TRBV3-2) and J usage is TRBJ2-1, with D possibly matching TRBD2 (7 bases). V was cut by 3 bases and J by 5 bases, with 14 bases left in between. This CDR3 spans 15 amino acids. Germline V lookup: CDR1 LGHDT, CDR2 YNNKEL (reference sequence). CDR3 region: CASSHRGANNNEQFF. The CDR3 region has the DNA TGTGCCAGCAGCCACCGGGGGGCCAATAACAATGAGCAGTTCTTC.

This chain links TRBV5-6 with TRBJ1-3; D possibly corresponds to TRBD1 (5 bases). V was clipped by 5 bases and J by 0 bases, with 12 bases between them. Germline CDR1 is SGHDT and CDR2 is YYEEEE. The CDR3 extends over 15 amino acids. The CDR3 DNA follows: TGTGCCAGCAGAGAAACAGGAGCCTCTGGAAACACCATATATTTT. This codes for CASRETGASGNTIYF.

This chain connects TRBV24-1 to TRBJ2-5; tentatively, D is TRBD2 (6 bases). Between the trimmed V and J ends, which lost 2 bases and 5 bases, there was a span of 14 bases. This CDR3 region has 15 residues. CDR1 and CDR2 (germline): KGHDR, SFDVKD. CDR3 sequence: CATSDSGTPGETQYF. CDR3 in DNA: TGTGCCACCAGTGATTCCGGGACTCCCGGGGAGACCCAGTACTTC.

The chain couples TRBV24-1 to TRBJ2-7, with D unclear. The CDR3 spans 13 residues. CDR1 is KGHDR, CDR2 SFDVKD, per germline. Trimming took off 5 bases at V and 6 bases at J, with 13 bases between the two ends. CDR3 protein: CATSGSSGSEQYF. The CDR3 DNA reads TGTGCCACCAGTGGATCTTCCGGGTCCGAGCAGTACTTC.

This clone was found once. This chain joins TRBV5-1 and TRBJ1-2, with D possibly TRBD1 on 6 matching bases. CDR1 and CDR2 (germline): SGHRS, YFSETQ. The V end lost 0 bases, the J end lost 0 bases, and 9 bases lay between the germline ends. The CDR3 is made up of 15 amino acids. The CDR3 nucleotides are TGCGCCAGCAGCTTGGAACAGGGCCCTAACTATGGCTACACCTTC. Protein: CASSLEQGPNYGYTF.

This clone came up once. The chain recombines TRBV6-6 with TRBJ1-2; TRBD1 matches at 11 bases. Germline CDR1 MNHNY, CDR2 SVGAGI (reference sequence). Germline trimming cut 5 bases from V and 0 bases from J; bases unmatched to any gene: 8. The CDR3 loop spans 17 amino acids. CDR3 region: CASSPPGQGGANYGYTF. CDR3 nucleotides: TGTGCCAGCAGTCCCCCGGGACAGGGGGGAGCTAACTATGGCTACACCTTC.

This clone appeared a few times. The chain couples TRBV7-2 to TRBJ2-7; TRBD2 matches at 8 bases. The trim removed 3 bases at V and 3 bases at J, leaving 1 base unmatched. Germline lookup yields CDR1 SGHTA and CDR2 FQGNSA. The length of the CDR3 is 13 residues. CDR3 sequence: CASSFTSGYEQYF. The CDR3 DNA is TGTGCCAGCAGCTTTACTAGCGGCTACGAGCAGTACTTC.

This chain links TRBV7-2 with TRBJ2-3; maybe TRBD2 (5 bases). CDR1 and CDR2 (germline): SGHTA, FQGNSA. This CDR3 spans 17 amino acids. Trimming removed 2 bases at V and 2 bases at J, with 17 bases between. CDR3 loop: CASSLNLYSGITDTQYF. The CDR3 DNA reads as TGTGCCAGCAGCTTAAATCTTTACAGCGGAATCACAGATACGCAGTATTTT.

The chain joins TRBV5-1 to TRBJ2-1; a weak D match, TRBD2 (6 bases). Trimming took off 4 bases at V and 5 bases at J, with 13 bases between the two ends. The CDR3 loop spans 14 amino acids. CDR1 and CDR2 from the germline V gene are SGHRS and YFSETQ. The CDR3 reads CASSKGTLNNEQFF. The CDR3 DNA sequence: TGCGCCAGCAGCAAGGGGACTTTGAACAATGAGCAGTTCTTC.

This chain links TRBV6-5 with TRBJ1-2; weak D call: TRBD1 (5 bases). The CDR3 has 11 residues. The germline V gene has CDR1 MNHEY and CDR2 SVGAGI. V was trimmed by 6 bases and J by 3 bases, leaving 5 bases between them. The CDR3 region is CASRTDYGYTF. In nucleotides, the CDR3 is TGTGCCAGCAGGACAGACTATGGCTACACCTTC.

The gene calls are TRBV15 and TRBJ1-1, with 8 bases fitting TRBD1. The V segment lost 1 base and the J segment 2 bases; nucleotides outside the gene matches: 6. This CDR3 comprises 16 residues. CDR1 is LNHNV, CDR2 YYDKDF, per germline (reference sequence). CDR3 sequence (DNA): TGTGCCACCAGCAGAGGGCAGGGGGCGCTTAACACTGAAGCTTTCTTT. Translated: CATSRGQGALNTEAFF. The full variable domain, completed using reference TRBV15 and TRBJ1-1, is DAMVIQNPRYQVTQFGKPVTLSCSQTLNHNVMYWYQQKSSQAPKLLFHYYDKDFNNEADTPDNFQSRRPNTSFCFLDIRSPGLGDTAMYLCATSRGQGALNTEAFFGQGTRLTVV.

V usage is TRBV4-2 and J usage is TRBJ2-3, with TRBD2 identical over 14 bases. V lost 4 bases and J lost 6; bases outside the gene matches: 3. The germline gives CDR1 LGHNA, CDR2 YNFKEQ. The CDR3 has 15 residues. This CDR3 reads CASSPTSGGVDTQYF. The CDR3 region has the DNA TGTGCCAGCAGCCCGACTAGCGGGGGGGTGGATACGCAGTATTTT.

The V gene is TRBV4-1, the J gene TRBJ1-2; the D gene is possibly TRBD1 (5 bases). The CDR3 covers 13 residues. Trimming left V 4 bases short and J 6 bases short, with 12 bases between. Germline V CDR1 and CDR2: MGHRA, YSYEKL. For the CDR3, the DNA is TGCGCCAGCAGCCCCACGGGGGGGGATGGCTACACCTTC. It yields the protein CASSPTGGDGYTF.

The chain links TRBV6-5 to TRBJ2-1; no reliable D call. V was cut by 5 bases and J by 4 bases, with 15 bases left in between. CDR3 length: 15 residues. Germline V gives CDR1 MNHEY, CDR2 SVGAGI. Here the CDR3 DNA reads TGTGCCAGCAGTACTTCTATCGGTTTTTACAATGAGCAGTTCTTC. Its protein is CASSTSIGFYNEQFF.